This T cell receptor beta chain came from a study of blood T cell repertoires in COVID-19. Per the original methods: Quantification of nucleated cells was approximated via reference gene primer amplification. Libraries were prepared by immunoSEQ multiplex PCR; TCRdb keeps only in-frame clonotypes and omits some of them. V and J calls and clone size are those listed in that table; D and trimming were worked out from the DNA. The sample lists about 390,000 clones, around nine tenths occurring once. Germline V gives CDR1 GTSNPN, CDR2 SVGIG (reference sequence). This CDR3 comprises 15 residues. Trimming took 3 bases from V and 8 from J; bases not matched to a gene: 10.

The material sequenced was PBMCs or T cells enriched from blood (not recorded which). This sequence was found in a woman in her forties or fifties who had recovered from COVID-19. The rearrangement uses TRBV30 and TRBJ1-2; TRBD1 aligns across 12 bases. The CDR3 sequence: CAWSSGTGGPGGYTF. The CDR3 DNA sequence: TGTGCCTGGAGCTCCGGGACAGGGGGCCCGGGGGGCTACACCTTC.